This T cell receptor (beta chain) was profiled in a study of T cells in Graves' hyperthyroidism and ophthalmopathy. Study-level points and caveats: A 13 V-J model separated ophthalmopathy from stable hyperthyroidism. The model identified upcoming ophthalmopathy a median approximately six months ahead of onset. In blood, most of the thyroid clonotypes expanded above 0.001 were also present.

Clinical symptoms, serum thyroxine, TRAb, thyroid ultrasound and orbital computed tomography informed diagnoses. As for this clonotype: Its antigen is unknown. Compared with germline, one end of the junction differs, possibly owing to a read error.

This CDR3 is 14 amino acids long. Germline-derived CDR1 and CDR2 are SGHTA and FQGTGA. The CDR3 regions of TCR beta were amplified from RNA transcripts. The study used the HTBI primer set for a first-round RT-PCR of the TCR CDR3. TCRdb independently ran MiXCR on the multiplex PCR reads; one entry per CDR3 protein. The sample records approximately 560,000 distinct CDR3 sequences, about half being singletons. Sample: peripheral blood or thyroid tissue (not recorded which). V is TRBV7-3 and J is TRBJ2-5; a possible D gene is TRBD2 (6 bases). The TCR was taken from a woman between 18 and 29 years old with Graves' hyperthyroidism. Written as DNA, the CDR3 is TGTGCCAGCAGCGTGCCGGGAGTACAAGAGACCCGGTACTTC. It translates to CASSVPGVQETRYF. The variable domain in full, completed from reference TRBV7-3 and TRBJ2-5, reads GAGVSQTPSNKVTEKGKYVELRCDPISGHTALYWYRQSLGQGPEFLIYFQGTGAADDSGLPNDRFFAVRPEGSVSTLKIQRTERGDSAVYLCASSVPGVQETRYFGPGTRLLVL.